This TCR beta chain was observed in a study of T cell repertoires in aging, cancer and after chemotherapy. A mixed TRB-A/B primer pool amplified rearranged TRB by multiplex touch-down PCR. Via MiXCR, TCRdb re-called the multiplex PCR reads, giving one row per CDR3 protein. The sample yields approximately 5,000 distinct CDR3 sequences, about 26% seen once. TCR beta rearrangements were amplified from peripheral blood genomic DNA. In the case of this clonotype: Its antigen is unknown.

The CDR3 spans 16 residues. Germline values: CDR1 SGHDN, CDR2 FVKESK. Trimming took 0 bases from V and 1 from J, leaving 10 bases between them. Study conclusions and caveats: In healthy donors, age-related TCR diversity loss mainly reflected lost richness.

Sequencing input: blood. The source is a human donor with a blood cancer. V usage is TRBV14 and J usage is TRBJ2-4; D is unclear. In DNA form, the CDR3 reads TGTGCCAGCAGCCAAGATCTCGGTACCGCCAAAAACATTCAGTACTTC. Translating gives CASSQDLGTAKNIQYF. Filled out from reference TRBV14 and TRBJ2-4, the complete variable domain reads EAGVTQFPSHSVIEKGQTVTLRCDPISGHDNLYWYRRVMGKEIKFLLHFVKESKQDESGMPNNRFLAERTGGTYSTLKVQPAELEDSGVYFCASSQDLGTAKNIQYFGAGTRLSVL.